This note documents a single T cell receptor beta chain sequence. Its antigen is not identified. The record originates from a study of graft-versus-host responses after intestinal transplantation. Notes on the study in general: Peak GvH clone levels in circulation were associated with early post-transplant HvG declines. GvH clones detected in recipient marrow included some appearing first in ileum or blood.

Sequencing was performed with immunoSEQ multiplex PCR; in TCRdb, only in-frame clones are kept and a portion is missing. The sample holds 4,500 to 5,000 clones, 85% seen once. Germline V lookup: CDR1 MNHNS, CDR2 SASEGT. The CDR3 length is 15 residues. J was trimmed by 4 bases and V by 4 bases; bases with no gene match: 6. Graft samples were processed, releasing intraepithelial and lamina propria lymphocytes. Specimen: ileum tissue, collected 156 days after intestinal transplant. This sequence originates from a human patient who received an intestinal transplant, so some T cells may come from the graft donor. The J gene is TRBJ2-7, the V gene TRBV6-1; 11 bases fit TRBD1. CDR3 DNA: TGTGCCAGCAGTGCCCGGACAGGGGGCGTTTACGAGCAGTACTTC. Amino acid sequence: CASSARTGGVYEQYF.